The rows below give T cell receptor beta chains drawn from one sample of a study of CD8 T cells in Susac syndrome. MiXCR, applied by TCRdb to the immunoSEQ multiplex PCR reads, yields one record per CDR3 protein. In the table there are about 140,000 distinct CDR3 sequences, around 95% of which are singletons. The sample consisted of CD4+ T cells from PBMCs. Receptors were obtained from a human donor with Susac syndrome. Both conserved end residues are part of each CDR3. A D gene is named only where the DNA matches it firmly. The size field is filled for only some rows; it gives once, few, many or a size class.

CDR3nt: TGTGCCAGCTCAATCAGGGACTCCGGGCAGGGCTACGAGCAGTACTTC
CDR3aa: CASSIRDSGQGYEQYF
j_gene: TRBJ2-7
d_gene: NA
v_gene: TRBV18
abundance: once

CDR3nt: TGTGCCAGCAGCTTAAGAGGGGGACAGGGGGCCCATGGCTACACCTTC
CDR3aa: CASSLRGGQGAHGYTF
j_gene: TRBJ1-2
d_gene: TRBD1
v_gene: TRBV7-3
abundance: NA

CDR3nt: TGTGCCAGCAGCGACCGGTACAGGGGGAACTATGGCTACACCTTC
CDR3aa: CASSDRYRGNYGYTF
j_gene: TRBJ1-2
d_gene: TRBD1
v_gene: TRBV6-5
abundance: NA

CDR3nt: TGCGCCAGCAGCCTAGAAGGGACTAGCTTTGCCGGGGAGCTGTTTTTT
CDR3aa: CASSLEGTSFAGELFF
j_gene: TRBJ2-2
d_gene: TRBD2
v_gene: TRBV5-1
abundance: NA

CDR3nt: TGTGCCAGCAGTTACGAGGGTAAGACTGAAGCTTTCTTT
CDR3aa: CASSYEGKTEAFF
j_gene: TRBJ1-1
d_gene: NA
v_gene: TRBV6-6
abundance: NA

CDR3nt: TGCAGTGCTACAGGGCCGGACACCCAACAGCCCCAGCATTTT
CDR3aa: CSATGPDTQQPQHF
j_gene: TRBJ1-5
d_gene: NA
v_gene: TRBV20-1
abundance: NA

CDR3nt: TGCGCCAGCAGCGAGGGGGAGCCAACGGAGACCCAGTACTTC
CDR3aa: CASSEGEPTETQYF
j_gene: TRBJ2-5
d_gene: NA
v_gene: TRBV5-1
abundance: once

CDR3nt: TGCGCCAGCAGCCACCCGGGACGAGGGATCGGGGCAGATACGCAGTATTTT
CDR3aa: CASSHPGRGIGADTQYF
j_gene: TRBJ2-3
d_gene: NA
v_gene: TRBV4-1
abundance: NA

CDR3nt: TGCAGCGTTGACGTTGCGGGAGGGAGCTCCTACAATGAGCAGTTCTTC
CDR3aa: CSVDVAGGSSYNEQFF
j_gene: TRBJ2-1
d_gene: TRBD2
v_gene: TRBV29-1
abundance: NA

CDR3nt: TGCGCCAGCAGTGATGAGGGACAGGGGAGTTATGGCTACACCTTC
CDR3aa: CASSDEGQGSYGYTF
j_gene: TRBJ1-2
d_gene: TRBD1
v_gene: TRBV5-1
abundance: NA

CDR3nt: TGTGCCAGCAGCGTAGAGAGGGGCAGGGAAGAGACCCAGTACTTC
CDR3aa: CASSVERGREETQYF
j_gene: TRBJ2-5
d_gene: NA
v_gene: TRBV9
abundance: NA

CDR3nt: TGTGCCAGCAGCTCCGACGTTCTCTCTGGAAACACCATATATTTT
CDR3aa: CASSSDVLSGNTIYF
j_gene: TRBJ1-3
d_gene: NA
v_gene: TRBV5-5
abundance: NA

CDR3nt: TGCAGTACTATCCGGACCGCCGTCTACGAGCAGTACTTC
CDR3aa: CSTIRTAVYEQYF
j_gene: TRBJ2-7
d_gene: NA
v_gene: TRBV20-1
abundance: NA

CDR3nt: TGTGCCAGCAGCTTAATCCAATTCCTTGGAGAACACCTGAGCACTGAAGCTTTCTTT
CDR3aa: CASSLIQFLGEHLSTEAFF
j_gene: TRBJ1-1
d_gene: NA
v_gene: TRBV11-2
abundance: NA

CDR3nt: TGTGCCAGCCGGGCTCCCAATGAGCAGTTCTTC
CDR3aa: CASRAPNEQFF
j_gene: TRBJ2-1
d_gene: NA
v_gene: TRBV7-9
abundance: NA

CDR3nt: TGTGCCAGCAGCTTAGACCCGGGACTAGCGAGGGATACGCAGTATTTT
CDR3aa: CASSLDPGLARDTQYF
j_gene: TRBJ2-3
d_gene: TRBD2
v_gene: TRBV11-2
abundance: NA

CDR3nt: TGCAGCGTTGAAACCGGGACGTTGGAAGCTTTCTTT
CDR3aa: CSVETGTLEAFF
j_gene: TRBJ1-1
d_gene: NA
v_gene: TRBV29-1
abundance: NA

CDR3nt: TGTGCCAGCAGCCAAGATCTCGGGGTGCGAGGCTACACCTTC
CDR3aa: CASSQDLGVRGYTF
j_gene: TRBJ1-2
d_gene: NA
v_gene: TRBV14
abundance: NA

CDR3nt: TGCAGTGCTAGAGATCGGGCTAGCGGGGGGACATCCTACAATGAGCAGTTCTTC
CDR3aa: CSARDRASGGTSYNEQFF
j_gene: TRBJ2-1
d_gene: TRBD2
v_gene: TRBV20-1
abundance: NA

CDR3nt: TGTGCCAGCAGCCATAACCGACGTGAGAATGAGCAGTTCTTC
CDR3aa: CASSHNRRENEQFF
j_gene: TRBJ2-1
d_gene: NA
v_gene: TRBV4-2
abundance: NA

CDR3nt: TGTGCCAGCAGCTTAGATCGGGGGGGGACGGAGACCCAGTACTTC
CDR3aa: CASSLDRGGTETQYF
j_gene: TRBJ2-5
d_gene: TRBD2
v_gene: TRBV7-2
abundance: NA

CDR3nt: TGCGCCAGCAGCTTCGGACCCGGCAATGAGCAGTTCTTC
CDR3aa: CASSFGPGNEQFF
j_gene: TRBJ2-1
d_gene: NA
v_gene: TRBV5-1
abundance: NA

CDR3nt: TGTGCCAGCTCACCGATGGACGGCAGGATCCGAACACCCCTCCACTTT
CDR3aa: CASSPMDGRIRTPLHF
j_gene: TRBJ1-6
d_gene: NA
v_gene: TRBV18
abundance: NA

CDR3nt: TGTGCCAGCAGCCCCCAGGGCCTAGCGGGCAATGAGCAGTTCTTC
CDR3aa: CASSPQGLAGNEQFF
j_gene: TRBJ2-1
d_gene: TRBD2
v_gene: TRBV11-1
abundance: NA